The present entry profiles one TCR beta chain with its context. Its antigen remains unidentified. Making use of molecular barcodes, quantitative 5'-RACE generated TCR beta libraries. TCRdb passed the 5' RACE reads through MiXCR, listing each CDR3 protein once. The data show under 950,000 distinct CDR3 sequences, with under 20% seen just once and about 20% held by the top ten. This CDR3 has 12 residues. Germline V lookup: CDR1 MNHNS, CDR2 SASEGT. Deletions cut 4 bases from V and 2 bases from J, with 5 bases between. This record belongs to a study of CD8 T cells in ankylosing spondylitis. Study conclusions and caveats: Disease-associated clonotypes exhibited CD8+ identity and were relatively infrequent in peripheral blood. Blood of patients with ankylosing spondylitis appeared to be characterized by a TCR beta motif of several highly homologous variants. Enrichment of disease-linked clones was reportedly significant in matched ankylosing spondylitis synovial fluid. Reactive arthritis synovial fluid and blood previously showed some of these motif variants.

This receptor was taken from a male donor with ankylosing spondylitis. This sequence joins TRBV6-1 and TRBJ1-2, with D uncertain. The source material was blood, either unsorted or a sorted T cell fraction (not recorded which). CDR3 in amino acids: CASSGTNYGYTF. For the CDR3, the DNA is TGTGCCAGCAGTGGGACGAACTATGGCTACACCTTC.